A selection of T cell receptor beta chains follows, all from one sample in a study of cytomegalovirus exposure and HLA in healthy donors. Assay: immunoSEQ multiplex PCR; the TCRdb copy retains only in-frame clones and omits some. Of roughly 200,000 clones detected, 86% appear once; the ten largest clones hold less than 0.35%. The sequencing sample was made of PBMCs. These receptors were obtained from a young woman in good health and CMV-seronegative. Each CDR3 is given with its conserved first and last residue. The D gene is left open where the match is weak. A clone size is listed for some rows: how often the clone was seen (once, few, many), or a class if it is expanded.

>NA|TRBJ1-2|TRBV5-5|NA
CASSLAGLYGYTF
TGTGCCAGCAGCTTGGCAGGTCTCTATGGCTACACCTTC
>NA|TRBJ1-1|TRBV6-1|NA
CASSTTGNTEAFF
TGTGCCAGCAGTACCACAGGTAACACTGAAGCTTTCTTT
>NA|TRBJ1-1|TRBV7-9|NA
CASTQGLSLNTEAFF
TGTGCCAGCACCCAGGGTTTAAGTTTGAACACTGAAGCTTTCTTT
>few|TRBJ1-2|TRBV27|NA
CASSPLTAYGYTF
TGTGCCAGCAGTCCGCTGACAGCGTATGGCTACACCTTC
>NA|TRBJ1-1|TRBV9|TRBD1
CASSAQTGITEAFF
TGTGCCAGCAGCGCTCAGACAGGGATTACTGAAGCTTTCTTT
>NA|TRBJ2-2|TRBV6-5|TRBD2
CAISSGGELFF
TGTGCCATCTCTAGCGGCGGGGAGCTGTTTTTT
>NA|TRBJ2-7|TRBV28|TRBD1
CASSIPGQGLYEQYF
TGTGCCAGCAGCATTCCGGGACAGGGGCTCTACGAGCAGTACTTC
>once|TRBJ2-3|TRBV6-5|NA
CASSYTASYPTDTQYF
TGTGCCAGCAGTTACACTGCGTCATACCCCACAGATACGCAGTATTTT
>NA|TRBJ1-2|TRBV5-6|TRBD1
CASSRPAQGVYNTF
TGTGCCAGCTCCCGTCCAGCTCAGGGGGTATATAACACCTTC
>NA|TRBJ1-4|TRBV27|NA
CASSFRGIGGEKLFF
TGTGCCAGCAGTTTCCGGGGGATTGGGGGTGAAAAACTGTTTTTT
>NA|TRBJ2-3|TRBV20-1|TRBD2
CSAKLAGRQYF
TGCAGTGCCAAACTAGCGGGAAGGCAGTATTTT
>NA|TRBJ2-1|TRBV25-1|NA
CASSVGSGRNEQFF
TGTGCCAGCAGTGTAGGTTCAGGGAGGAATGAGCAGTTCTTC
>NA|TRBJ2-7|TRBV28|NA
CASSPPRTYEQYF
TGTGCCAGCAGTCCCCCCCGTACCTACGAGCAGTACTTC
>NA|TRBJ2-5|TRBV28|NA
CASRQGQETQYF
TGTGCCAGCAGACAGGGACAAGAGACCCAGTACTTC
>NA|TRBJ2-2|TRBV5-6|NA
CASSLLTAPNTGELFF
TGTGCCAGCAGCCTGCTCACAGCACCGAACACCGGGGAGCTGTTTTTT
>NA|TRBJ2-1|TRBV5-6|TRBD2
CASSSAGRVWGGNEQFF
TGTGCCAGCAGCTCTGCGGGTAGGGTCTGGGGGGGGAATGAGCAGTTCTTC
>few|TRBJ2-2|TRBV27|TRBD2
CASSSRTSGRIANTGELFF
TGTGCCAGCAGTTCGAGGACTAGCGGGAGGATCGCGAACACCGGGGAGCTGTTTTTT
>NA|TRBJ2-7|TRBV7-2|TRBD2
CASSPLPGLDVCEQYF
TGTGCCAGCAGCCCTCTACCGGGACTAGATGTATGTGAGCAGTACTTC
>NA|TRBJ2-1|TRBV7-9|TRBD2
CASRLSGDSYNEQFF
TGTGCCAGCAGATTAAGCGGGGACTCCTACAATGAGCAGTTCTTC
>NA|TRBJ2-7|TRBV21-1|NA
CASSTPGQTLPDF
TGTGCCAGCAGCACCCCGGGACAGACCCTCCCCGACTTC
>NA|TRBJ2-2|TRBV5-6|NA
CASSLLTDRNTGELFF
TGTGCCAGCAGCTTGTTAACAGACAGAAACACCGGGGAGCTGTTTTTT
>once|TRBJ1-6|TRBV4-1|TRBD1
CASSQGQGARAPLHF
TGCGCCAGCAGCCAAGGACAGGGGGCCAGGGCACCCCTCCACTTT
>NA|TRBJ2-7|TRBV10-3|NA
CAINAQPASPYEQYF
TGTGCCATCAATGCGCAGCCAGCGAGTCCCTACGAGCAGTACTTC
>NA|TRBJ2-1|TRBV7-2|NA
CASRFGGYYNEQFF
TGTGCCAGCAGGTTCGGGGGTTACTACAATGAGCAGTTCTTC
>NA|TRBJ1-1|TRBV28|NA
CASRPLTGPSEAFF
TGTGCCAGCAGACCCTTGACAGGCCCCTCCGAAGCTTTCTTT
>NA|TRBJ2-1|TRBV30|TRBD2
CAWRGGYNEQFF
TGTGCCTGGAGGGGGGGGTACAATGAGCAGTTCTTC
>NA|TRBJ2-2|TRBV18|NA
CASSMTQGAGGELFF
TGTGCCAGCTCAATGACACAGGGTGCAGGCGGGGAGCTGTTTTTT
>NA|TRBJ1-1|TRBV28|NA
CAIRATGMNTEAFF
TGTGCCATTAGAGCAACCGGGATGAACACTGAAGCTTTCTTT
>NA|TRBJ1-2|TRBV18|NA
CASSLPGDSYGYTF
TGTGCCAGCTCCTTGCCCGGTGACAGCTATGGCTACACCTTC
>NA|TRBJ2-1|TRBV7-9|TRBD1
CASSSMTGESYNEQFF
TGTGCCAGCAGCTCAATGACAGGGGAGTCCTACAATGAGCAGTTCTTC
>NA|TRBJ1-5|TRBV2|NA
CASSEALQGPGPQHF
TGTGCCAGCAGTGAAGCGCTTCAGGGCCCGGGGCCCCAGCATTTT
>NA|TRBJ1-1|TRBV10-3|TRBD1
CAISQSTGENTEAFF
TGTGCCATCAGTCAGTCGACAGGGGAGAACACTGAAGCTTTCTTT
>NA|TRBJ2-5|TRBV2|NA
CASSDELGETQYF
TGTGCCAGCAGTGACGAGCTCGGGGAGACCCAGTACTTC
>NA|TRBJ1-2|TRBV11-2|NA
CASSLDPGGGYTF
TGTGCCAGCAGCTTAGATCCGGGGGGTGGCTACACCTTC
>NA|TRBJ2-1|TRBV2|TRBD2
CASSERESYNEQFF
TGTGCCAGCAGTGAGCGGGAGTCTTACAATGAGCAGTTCTTC
>NA|TRBJ2-7|TRBV18|TRBD2
CASSLTGGSAYEQYF
TGTGCCAGCTCACTAACCGGGGGGTCTGCCTACGAGCAGTACTTC
>NA|TRBJ2-1|TRBV6-5|TRBD1
CASSYSNRGPYNEQFF
TGTGCCAGCAGTTACTCGAACAGGGGACCCTACAATGAGCAGTTCTTC
>NA|TRBJ1-5|TRBV19|TRBD1
CASSRSGTGEQPQHF
TGTGCCAGTAGTAGATCCGGGACAGGGGAACAGCCCCAGCATTTT
>once|TRBJ1-3|TRBV11-2|NA
CASSLARVPGNTIYF
TGTGCCAGCAGCTTAGCCAGGGTGCCTGGAAACACCATATATTTT
>NA|TRBJ2-7|TRBV28|NA
CASSLGGQTTYEQYF
TGTGCCAGCAGTTTAGGTGGACAGACCACCTACGAGCAGTACTTC
>NA|TRBJ2-6|TRBV25-1|NA
CASSETGAPGANVLTF
TGTGCCAGCAGTGAAACTGGTGCCCCTGGGGCCAACGTCCTGACTTTC
>NA|TRBJ2-5|TRBV6-5|TRBD2
CASGPTSGATTTQYF
TGTGCCAGCGGACCGACTAGCGGGGCTACCACGACCCAGTACTTC
>NA|TRBJ2-1|TRBV6-1|NA
CASRVAPSSYNEQFF
TGTGCCAGCAGGGTAGCACCCAGCTCCTACAATGAGCAGTTCTTC
>once|TRBJ2-7|TRBV6-1|TRBD1
CASSDPYGQAHEQYF
TGTGCCAGCAGTGACCCCTATGGACAGGCGCACGAGCAGTACTTC
>NA|TRBJ2-7|TRBV5-1|TRBD1
CASSLANTGGHEQYF
TGCGCCAGCAGCTTGGCGAATACAGGGGGGCACGAGCAGTACTTC
>NA|TRBJ2-3|TRBV27|TRBD1
CASSLNQGASTDTQYF
TGTGCCAGCAGTTTAAACCAGGGGGCAAGCACAGATACGCAGTATTTT
>few|TRBJ1-2|TRBV6-5|TRBD1
CASHPGTGGAGYTF
TGTGCCAGCCACCCGGGGACAGGGGGCGCGGGCTACACCTTC
>NA|TRBJ1-4|TRBV29-1|NA
CSVNVGGSNEKLFF
TGCAGCGTCAACGTCGGAGGTTCTAATGAAAAACTGTTTTTT
>NA|TRBJ1-5|TRBV5-5|TRBD1
CASSDRDRGSHQPQHF
TGTGCCAGCAGCGACCGGGACAGGGGATCCCACCAGCCCCAGCATTTT
>NA|TRBJ2-1|TRBV9|NA
CASSVDGLRNEQFF
TGTGCCAGCAGCGTAGACGGCCTGCGGAATGAGCAGTTCTTC
>once|TRBJ2-1|TRBV28|NA
CASSSSRLGAYNEQFF
TGTGCCAGCAGTTCATCCCGACTAGGGGCCTACAATGAGCAGTTCTTC
>NA|TRBJ1-3|TRBV28|TRBD1
CASSPSWGQERNTIYF
TGTGCCAGCAGTCCTTCCTGGGGACAGGAGCGAAACACCATATATTTT
>NA|TRBJ2-7|TRBV2|TRBD2
CASSGRGAGLFEQYF
TGTGCCAGCAGTGGTCGGGGAGCGGGATTGTTCGAGCAGTACTTC
>NA|TRBJ2-5|TRBV6-1|NA
CASRIQGSGTQYF
TGTGCCAGCAGAATACAGGGTTCTGGGACCCAGTACTTC
>NA|TRBJ1-2|TRBV6-5|TRBD1
CASSYQTGQGYSGYTF
TGTGCCAGCAGTTACCAGACAGGGCAGGGTTATTCTGGCTACACCTTC
>NA|TRBJ2-1|TRBV2|NA
CASSGVHEQFF
TGTGCCAGTTCAGGGGTCCATGAGCAGTTCTTC
>NA|TRBJ2-1|TRBV11-3|NA
CASSPGLTYNEQFF
TGTGCCAGCAGCCCGGGACTGACTTACAATGAGCAGTTCTTC